The present entry profiles one T cell receptor (beta chain) with its context. This specimen belongs to a study of blood T cell repertoires in COVID-19. Study-level background: Sites in the United States, Italy and Spain provided acute and convalescent COVID-19 samples. Sample material is recorded as cDNA or gDNA derived from T cells, B-cell-depleted T cells, or PBMCs.

Original processing notes: Reference gene primer amplification gave estimated nucleated cell counts. The repertoire was sequenced with immunoSEQ multiplex PCR; TCRdb's copy has only in-frame clones and lacks some. That table gives V, J and clone size, and the DNA gave D and trimming. The data hold over 200,000 clones, with 70% to 90% observed a single time. The germline gives CDR1 MNHEY, CDR2 SMNVEV (reference sequence). CDR3 length equals 16 residues. Between the trimmed V and J ends, which lost 1 base and 3 bases, there was a span of 13 bases. The J gene is TRBJ2-1, the V gene TRBV27; perhaps TRBD1 as D (6 bases). The sample comprised peripheral blood. The receptor comes from a woman in her thirties or forties with acute or convalescent COVID-19. In DNA form, the CDR3 reads TGTGCCAGCAGTTTATATCGGGACACATACTACAATGAGCAGTTCTTC. Encoded protein: CASSLYRDTYYNEQFF.